The following is a T cell receptor beta chain sequence with its context. The germline V and J ends were trimmed by 1 base and 0 bases, with 13 bases remaining between them. Looked up from germline, CDR1 is GTSNPN and CDR2 is SVGIG (reference sequence). The CDR3 totals 17 residues. Treatment: preoperative locoregional IRX-2 cytokine immunotherapy. This phase Ib study tested locoregional IRX-2 cytokine immunotherapy given before surgery. The source of the sample is a study of preoperative IRX-2 immunotherapy in early breast cancer. The assay was immunoSEQ multiplex PCR, and TCRdb's table has in-frame clones only and misses some. The sample yields around 40,000 clones, less than 95% seen once.

The receptor was derived from a human donor with breast cancer. The sample in question was tumor tissue, obtained after IRX-2 immunotherapy. The rearrangement joins TRBV30 to TRBJ1-6; D is ambiguous. CDR3 loop: CAWSGRRVSSYNSPLHF. The CDR3 nucleotides are TGTGCCTGGAGTGGACGGAGGGTGAGCTCCTATAATTCACCCCTCCACTTT.